This TCR beta chain was recovered during a study of vaccination and CD4 T cells after COVID-19. Study summary: Convalescent patients were SARS-CoV-2 positive by nasal swab PCR; several mild, one severe.

Germline V gene lookup returns CDR1 MGHRA and CDR2 YSYEKL. V lost 1 base to trimming and J lost 10 bases, with 11 bases between them. The CDR3 has 14 amino acids. Comments on this clonotype: The antigen is undetermined.

An Oncomine TCR Beta short-read assay was used to sequence the DNA from cultured CD4+ T cells. One entry per CDR3 protein, called by TCRdb with MiXCR from the PCR reads. The table shows fewer than 20,000 distinct CDR3 sequences, with around 50% occurring only once. Treatment denoted: roughly nine-day PBMC culture with coronavirus spike peptide pools or control peptides (ViraFEST assay). Spanning March to December 2020, the positive PCR dates came before US Alpha, Beta and Delta variants. Sequences were obtained from CD4+ T cells from blood, cultured in vitro. This TCR was recovered from a human donor who had recovered from COVID-19. V usage is TRBV4-1 and J usage is TRBJ1-6; maybe TRBD1 (5 bases). The CDR3 loop reads CASSQVGGYSPLHF. In DNA form, the CDR3 reads TGCGCCAGCAGCCAAGTCGGGGGTTACTCACCCCTCCACTTT.